Each of the 29 T cell receptor beta chains below was sequenced from the same sample in a study of T-cell reconstitution after alpha-beta-depleted transplantation in children. Unique molecular identifiers were incorporated during preparation of the TCRbeta library. One entry per CDR3 protein, called by TCRdb with MiXCR from the PCR reads. In the table there are about 540,000 distinct CDR3 sequences, around 20% of which are singletons. The sequenced sample was PBMCs from the stem cell graft donor, obtained from the stem cell graft. Receptor source: a human donor who donated a stem cell graft to a child with acute lymphoblastic leukemia.

This clonotype was observed many times. This chain connects TRBV29-1 to TRBJ2-7; the match to TRBD1 covers 7 bases. The CDR3 covers 13 residues. Trimming cost V 3 bases and J 1 base; bases outside gene matches: 3. Germline V gene lookup returns CDR1 SQVTM and CDR2 ANQGSEA. The CDR3 region is CSVDAGGSYEQYF. The CDR3 nucleotides are TGCAGCGTTGATGCAGGGGGTTCCTACGAGCAGTACTTC.

V gene TRBV7-9 combines with J gene TRBJ1-1, with D tentatively TRBD1 (5 bases). Trimming removed 8 bases from V and 0 bases from J, with 7 bases in between. The CDR3 has 12 residues. Germline V CDR1 and CDR2: SEHNR, FQNEAQ (reference sequence). The CDR3 protein is CASDRLNTEAFF. The CDR3, as DNA: TGTGCCAGCGACAGACTGAACACTGAAGCTTTCTTT.

The J gene is TRBJ2-7, the V gene TRBV2; D might be TRBD1 (6 bases). V dropped 8 bases and J dropped 4 bases, with 18 bases sitting between them. The CDR3 extends over 14 amino acids. The germline V gene has CDR1 SNHLY and CDR2 FYNNEI. Here the CDR3 DNA reads TGTGCCAGCCGTCCCGGACAGAACTTTTACGAGCAGTACTTC. This sequence encodes CASRPGQNFYEQYF.

The chain is built from TRBV9 and TRBJ1-1; D unclear. In germline, CDR1 is SGDLS, CDR2 YYNGEE. The germline V and J ends were trimmed by 3 bases and 3 bases, with 12 bases remaining between them. The CDR3 is 14 residues long. In DNA, the CDR3 is TGTGCCAGCAGCGCGCACCAGGAGCACACTGAAGCTTTCTTT. Its translation is CASSAHQEHTEAFF.

The chain links TRBV20-1 to TRBJ1-5; D ambiguous. Germline V gene data show CDR1 as DFQATT and CDR2 as SNEGSKA (reference sequence). The CDR3 sequence is 14 residues long. V was cut by 7 bases and J by 0 bases, with 13 bases left in between. The CDR3 loop is CSVGIRYSNQPQHF. The CDR3 DNA follows: TGCAGTGTGGGGATTAGGTATAGCAATCAGCCCCAGCATTTT.

This clonotype has a handful of counts. The J gene is TRBJ2-1, the V gene TRBV4-1; D is undetermined. V shed 1 base and J shed 0 bases, with 10 bases lying between them. The CDR3 loop spans 16 amino acids. Germline CDR1 is MGHRA and CDR2 is YSYEKL. CDR3 DNA: TGCGCCAGCAGCCAAGTGGGCTGGGACTCCTACAATGAGCAGTTCTTC. Amino acids: CASSQVGWDSYNEQFF.

This clonotype has more than one count but fewer than ten. The chain couples TRBV30 to TRBJ1-1; D is unresolved. V shed 8 bases and J shed 0 bases, with 13 bases lying between them. The CDR3 is made up of 13 amino acids. The V gene's germline CDR1 is GTSNPN and CDR2 SVGIG (reference sequence). CDR3 loop: CAHVARMNTEAFF. CDR3 DNA sequence: TGTGCCCACGTAGCGCGCATGAACACTGAAGCTTTCTTT. The full variable domain, in which reference TRBV30 and TRBJ1-1 provide the parts outside the CDR3, is SQTIHQWPATLVQPVGSPLSLECTVEGTSNPNLYWYRQAAGRGLQLLFYSVGIGQISSEVPQNLSASRPQDRQFILSSKKLLLSDSGFYLCAHVARMNTEAFFGQGTRLTVV.

The rearrangement uses TRBV10-2 and TRBJ2-6, with D possibly called TRBD1 or TRBD2 (5 bases each). This CDR3 contains 18 residues. Looked up from germline, CDR1 is WSHSY and CDR2 is SAAADI. V was trimmed by 2 bases and J by 0 bases, leaving 14 bases between them. CDR3 loop: CASSELGLGPSGANVLTF. In nucleotides, the CDR3 is TGCGCCAGCAGTGAGCTCGGACTGGGGCCCTCTGGGGCCAACGTCCTGACTTTC.

The table lists this clonotype with a few counts. The rearrangement links TRBV5-1 to TRBJ2-1, with TRBD2 matching 7 bases. Unmatched junction bases numbered 5, after V lost 5 bases and J lost 0 bases. The CDR3 covers 15 residues. The germline gives CDR1 SGHRS, CDR2 YFSETQ. The CDR3 region has the DNA TGCGCCAGCAGGGACGGGAGGCGCTCCTACAATGAGCAGTTCTTC. Amino acids: CASRDGRRSYNEQFF. Filled out from reference TRBV5-1 and TRBJ2-1, the complete variable domain reads KAGVTQTPRYLIKTRGQQVTLSCSPISGHRSVSWYQQTPGQGLQFLFEYFSETQRNKGNFPGRFSGRQFSNSRSEMNVSTLELGDSALYLCASRDGRRSYNEQFFGPGTRLTVL.

The rearrangement uses TRBV30 and TRBJ1-2, with no clear D. The CDR3 contains 13 residues. The ends were cut back, 3 bases at V and 2 bases at J, with 10 bases in the middle. Germline CDR1 reads GTSNPN; CDR2 reads SVGIG (reference sequence). The CDR3 nucleotides read TGTGCCTGGAGACAGCCAACCAACTATGGCTACACCTTC. It yields the protein CAWRQPTNYGYTF. The entire variable domain, with the rest obtained from reference TRBV30 and TRBJ1-2, is as follows: SQTIHQWPATLVQPVGSPLSLECTVEGTSNPNLYWYRQAAGRGLQLLFYSVGIGQISSEVPQNLSASRPQDRQFILSSKKLLLSDSGFYLCAWRQPTNYGYTFGSGTRLTVV.

A few counts support this clonotype. The genes are TRBV3-1 and TRBJ2-7, with TRBD2 as a possible D gene (6 bases). The CDR3 covers 14 residues. V dropped 4 bases and J dropped 10 bases, with 20 bases sitting between them. The germline V gene has CDR1 LGHDT and CDR2 YNNKEL (reference sequence). CDR3 protein: CASSPLERAEEQYF. The CDR3 DNA reads TGTGCCAGCAGCCCCCTAGAGCGGGCGGAGGAACAGTACTTC.

The chain recombines TRBV20-1 with TRBJ2-7, with D unresolved. The germline CDR1 and CDR2 sequences are DFQATT and SNEGSKA (reference sequence). The CDR3 loop spans 11 amino acids. Between the trimmed V and J ends, which lost 1 base and 9 bases, there was a span of 10 bases. The CDR3 DNA reads TGCAGTGCTAGAGTTTGGTCAGGGCAGTACTTC. The encoded protein is CSARVWSGQYF.

This clonotype appeared a few times. The chain combines TRBV11-2 with TRBJ2-2; D gene ambiguous. The germline CDR1 and CDR2 sequences are SGHAT and FQNNGV. The V end was cut by 1 base, the J end by 6 bases, with 12 bases between. The CDR3 covers 15 residues. The DNA of the CDR3 is TGTGCCAGCAGCTTAGCATGGGATGTGGCCGGGGAGCTGTTTTTT. Residues: CASSLAWDVAGELFF.

The rearrangement joins TRBV7-8 to TRBJ2-1, with D maybe TRBD1 (8 bases). Germline V gene lookup returns CDR1 SGHVS and CDR2 FQNEAQ. CDR3 length: 18 amino acids. Deletions cut 5 bases from V and 6 bases from J, with 26 bases between. The CDR3 sequence is CASSRPTGVLAVFNEQFF. In DNA form, the CDR3 reads TGTGCCAGCAGCCGACCGACAGGGGTTCTAGCGGTCTTCAATGAGCAGTTCTTC.

This clonotype was recorded many times. The rearrangement links TRBV5-1 to TRBJ2-2; the match to TRBD1 covers 11 bases. The CDR3 covers 14 residues. Germline CDR1 SGHRS, CDR2 YFSETQ. V dropped 3 bases and J dropped 8; count of bases not matched to a gene: 3. CDR3: CASSYGQGAGELFF. DNA for the CDR3: TGCGCCAGCAGCTACGGACAGGGGGCTGGGGAGCTGTTTTTT.

In its sample, this clonotype was seen a few times. V is TRBV5-1 and J is TRBJ2-5; weak D call: TRBD1 (6 bases). This CDR3 is 14 amino acids long. V was pared by 3 bases and J by 3 bases, with 12 bases between. Germline CDR1 reads SGHRS; CDR2 reads YFSETQ. CDR3 in DNA: TGCGCCAGCAGCTGGGGGCTTGGCGAAGAGACCCAGTACTTC. Protein: CASSWGLGEETQYF.

The chain carries TRBV7-2 and TRBJ2-5, with TRBD2 matching over 8 bases. The CDR3 runs 16 residues. CDR1 SGHTA and CDR2 FQGNSA come from the germline V gene. The trim removed 2 bases at V and 1 base at J, leaving 6 bases unmatched. CDR3 protein: CASSLQGLVFQETQYF. As DNA, the CDR3 is TGTGCCAGCAGCTTACAGGGACTAGTTTTCCAAGAGACCCAGTACTTC.

This clonotype came up a few times. This rearrangement joins TRBV12-3 or TRBV12-4 to TRBJ1-5, with D tentatively TRBD1 (5 bases). There are 16 residues in the CDR3. V gave up 1 base and J gave up 1 base, with 11 bases separating them. CDR3 sequence (DNA): TGTGCCAGCAGTTTAGAGGGGCAGTTGAGCAATCAGCCCCAGCATTTT. Residues: CASSLEGQLSNQPQHF.

V gene TRBV4-1 combines with J gene TRBJ2-1; perhaps TRBD2 as D (5 bases). The V gene's germline CDR1 is MGHRA and CDR2 YSYEKL. This CDR3 has 16 amino acids. V lost 3 bases to trimming and J lost 0 bases, with 12 bases between them. CDR3: CASSHRAETSYNEQFF. The CDR3, as DNA: TGCGCCAGCAGCCATCGAGCGGAAACCTCCTACAATGAGCAGTTCTTC.

About this clonotype: At one of its ends the junction is not consistent with the germline gene, which may arise from a read error. The genes are TRBV5-5 and TRBJ2-7; tentative D call: TRBD1 (5 bases). Germline V gene lookup returns CDR1 SGHKS and CDR2 YYEKEE (reference sequence). The CDR3 runs to 14 residues. The CDR3, as DNA: TGTGCCAGCAGCTTGGGACAGCTAGTCTACGCGCAGTACTTC. It specifies CASSLGQLVYAQYF.

CDR3 amino acids: CASSKRGETQYF. The CDR3 bases are TGTGCCAGCAGCAAGAGAGGCGAGACCCAGTACTTC. The chain has TRBV7-9 and TRBJ2-5, with no clear D. Germline values: CDR1 SEHNR, CDR2 FQNEAQ (reference sequence). V was pared by 5 bases and J by 5 bases, with 9 bases between. The CDR3 loop spans 12 amino acids.

The chain carries TRBV12-3 or TRBV12-4 and TRBJ2-1, with a possible D match to TRBD1 (6 bases). This CDR3 region has 17 residues. V lost 4 bases, J lost 0 bases, and 16 bases lay in between. The CDR3 loop reads CASSSQLDSSSYNEQFF. The CDR3 region has the DNA TGTGCCAGCAGTTCTCAACTGGACAGTAGCTCCTACAATGAGCAGTTCTTC.

Only a few counts were recorded for this clonotype. The rearrangement uses TRBV20-1 and TRBJ2-2, with 14 nucleotides matching TRBD2. Germline CDR1 reads DFQATT; CDR2 reads SNEGSKA (reference sequence). The CDR3 loop spans 18 amino acids. V lost 4 bases, J lost 1 base, and 8 bases stayed unmatched. This chain's CDR3 is CSAIHWTSGRRNTGELFF. CDR3 nucleotide sequence: TGCAGTGCTATCCATTGGACTAGCGGGAGGAGGAACACCGGGGAGCTGTTTTTT.

The V and J genes are TRBV6-5 and TRBJ2-1; either TRBD1 or TRBD2 may supply D (5 bases each). CDR1 is MNHEY and CDR2 is SVGAGI in the germline V gene. The CDR3 is 15 amino acids. V shed 0 bases and J shed 15 bases, with 21 bases lying between them. CDR3 loop: CASSYSPGDHLGLFF. The CDR3 nucleotides read TGTGCCAGCAGTTACTCCCCTGGGGACCATTTGGGGCTGTTCTTC.

The gene calls are TRBV9 and TRBJ2-1; TRBD2 is a possible D gene (6 bases). Germline values: CDR1 SGDLS, CDR2 YYNGEE. V was pared by 1 base and J by 10 bases, with 12 bases between. This CDR3 spans 13 amino acids. The DNA of the CDR3 is TGTGCCAGCAGCGTAAAGCCGGCGGGGGAGCAGTTCTTC. Translating it yields CASSVKPAGEQFF.

This clonotype has just a few counts. The chain uses TRBV12-3 or TRBV12-4 and TRBJ2-7; possible D gene TRBD2, 6 bases. The CDR3 contains 14 residues. Trimming left V 7 bases short and J 1 base short, with 14 bases between. CDR3 coding DNA: TGTGCCAGCATTCAATCCGGGAGTTCCTACGAGCAGTACTTC. Amino acids: CASIQSGSSYEQYF.

J is TRBJ2-5 and V is TRBV5-1, with 7 positions matching TRBD2. Per germline, CDR1 SGHRS and CDR2 YFSETQ. The CDR3 has 17 residues. The trim removed 3 bases at V and 4 bases at J, leaving 15 bases unmatched. The CDR3 bases are TGCGCCAGCAGCTCGGGAGGCTACAGCAGCGTCGGAGAGACCCAGTACTTC. Translated: CASSSGGYSSVGETQYF.

The V gene is TRBV5-1, the J gene TRBJ2-2; D is undetermined. This CDR3 region has 15 residues. The germline V gene encodes CDR1 SGHRS and CDR2 YFSETQ. The V end lost 0 bases, the J end lost 2 bases, and 8 bases lay between the germline ends. The CDR3 sequence: CASSLVAVNTGELFF. CDR3 in DNA: TGCGCCAGCAGCTTGGTGGCGGTTAACACCGGGGAGCTGTTTTTT.

This clonotype appeared a few times. The rearrangement links TRBV19 to TRBJ1-1; D not certain. The CDR3 is 16 amino acids. V was pared by 6 bases and J by 0 bases, with 17 bases between. The germline V gene encodes CDR1 LNHDA and CDR2 SQIVND (reference sequence). CDR3 protein: CASSPGIKTVNTEAFF. The CDR3 DNA reads as TGTGCCAGTAGCCCGGGTATAAAGACTGTGAACACTGAAGCTTTCTTT.